These T cell receptor beta chains were read from a single sample in a study of blood T cells in healthy people across ages. TCRdb called the 5' RACE reads again in MiXCR, with one record for every CDR3 protein. The table includes around 1,600,000 distinct CDR3 sequences, about 45% detected once. Sequencing was carried out using blood. The receptor set was obtained from a woman aged 18 to 35 in good health. CDR3s include the opening cysteine and the closing phenylalanine or tryptophan. D genes are given only for firm matches. Not all rows give a size; the values are once, few, many and, for expanded clones, a class.

>.|TRBJ2-7|.|TRBV5-6|14
TGTGCCAGCAGCTTGAACCCCAAGGAATACGAGCAGTACTTC
CASSLNPKEYEQYF
>TRBD2|TRBJ2-1|.|TRBV20-1|14
TGCAGTGCTAGGCGGCTAGCGGTCTACAATGAGCAGTTCTTC
CSARRLAVYNEQFF
>TRBD2|TRBJ2-3|.|TRBV12-3/TRBV12-4|14
TGTGCCAGCAGTTTAATCGGGGGGGGAGATACGCAGTATTTT
CASSLIGGGDTQYF
>.|TRBJ1-1|.|TRBV25-1|15
TGTGCCACCTCTCCCAGGGTAGGGGGGAACACTGAAGCTTTCTTT
CATSPRVGGNTEAFF
>TRBD1|TRBJ1-6|.|TRBV4-3|15
TGCGCCAGCAGCCAGAGACAGGGTCCGCATTCACCCCTCCACTTT
CASSQRQGPHSPLHF
>TRBD2|TRBJ2-1|.|TRBV12-5|16
TGTGCTAATGGTTTGGCTCGGGGGGGGTCCTACAATGAGCAGTTCTTC
CANGLARGGSYNEQFF
>TRBD1|TRBJ1-1|once|TRBV5-5|16
TGTGCCAGCAGCTTTATGCCGGGACAGAAAGACGCTGAAGCTTTCTTT
CASSFMPGQKDAEAFF
>TRBD1|TRBJ2-2|.|TRBV7-9|16
TGTGCCAGCAGCCAGTATGGGACAGGGAACACCGGGGAGCTGTTTTTT
CASSQYGTGNTGELFF
>TRBD1|TRBJ1-5|.|TRBV20-1|17
TGCAGTGCTAGGGGATTATGGGGACAGGATAGCAATCAGCCCCAGCATTTT
CSARGLWGQDSNQPQHF
>.|TRBJ1-1|.|TRBV27|16
TGTGCCAGCAGTCCGGTCGGGGGGGCTGTCAGCACTGAAGCTTTCTTT
CASSPVGGAVSTEAFF
>.|TRBJ2-3|many|TRBV5-5|13
TGTGCCAGCAGCTTGTGGAGGACAGATACGCAGTATTTT
CASSLWRTDTQYF
>TRBD1|TRBJ1-2|.|TRBV4-1|17
TGCGCCGGCAGCCGAGATCCAGGGGACAGGGGGCTGAATGGCTACACCTTC
CAGSRDPGDRGLNGYTF
>.|TRBJ2-7|.|TRBV5-1|14
TGTGCCAGCAGCTTAGCCTGGGGTTCCTACGAGCAGTACTTC
CASSLAWGSYEQYF
>.|TRBJ2-5|few|TRBV6-1|13
TGTGCCAGCAGTGAAGCGTACGACCAATCCAAGTACTTC
CASSEAYDQSKYF
>.|TRBJ1-5|few|TRBV20-1|14
TGCAGTGCTAGAATAGGAAACGGCAATCAGCCCCAGCATTTT
CSARIGNGNQPQHF
>TRBD2|TRBJ2-1|many|TRBV10-3|12
TGTACGACTAGCGGGGGCCATAATGAGCAGTTCTTC
CTTSGGHNEQFF
>.|TRBJ2-7|.|TRBV27|13
TGTGCCAGCAGTTGGTCTACCAGCAACGAGCAGTACTTC
CASSWSTSNEQYF
>.|TRBJ2-7|.|TRBV15|13
TGTGCCACCAGCAGAGATCACGGTTACGAGCAGTACTTC
CATSRDHGYEQYF
>.|TRBJ1-2|.|TRBV27|13
TGTGCCAGCAGGGCAGGGTTTGCCTATGGCTACACCTTC
CASRAGFAYGYTF
>.|TRBJ1-2|few|TRBV4-3|14
TGCGCCAGCAGCCAAGAGCAGGGGAGTGGTGGCTACACCTTC
CASSQEQGSGGYTF
>TRBD1|TRBJ2-5|few|TRBV9|14
TGTGCCAGCAGTCGACAGGGTCGCCAAGAGACCCAGTACTTC
CASSRQGRQETQYF
>TRBD2|TRBJ2-3|.|TRBV6-6|15
TGTGCCATTAGCGGGGGGCGGGCTAGCACAGATACGCAGTATTTT
CAISGGRASTDTQYF
>.|TRBJ2-7|few|TRBV27|14
TGTGCCAGCAGTTTATTGCTCGAACCCTACGAGCAGTACTTC
CASSLLLEPYEQYF
>.|TRBJ1-4|few|TRBV15|14
TGTGCCACCAGCAGAGATTGGGAACGGGAAAAACTGTTTTTT
CATSRDWEREKLFF
>.|TRBJ2-3|many|TRBV12-3/TRBV12-4|14
TGTGCCAGCAGTACGCGGGGTTCCACAGATACGCAGTATTTT
CASSTRGSTDTQYF
>.|TRBJ2-1|.|TRBV18|15
TGTGCCAGCTCACCCCTCGGAGGAGTGCGGAATGAGCAGTTCTTC
CASSPLGGVRNEQFF
>TRBD1|TRBJ1-2|.|TRBV28|17
TGTGCCAGCAGTCCAGGGGGGGCGACAGGGGCTCACTATGGCTACACCTTC
CASSPGGATGAHYGYTF
>TRBD2|TRBJ2-2|.|TRBV6-5|17
TGTGCCAGCAGTTACGTACCCCTAGCGGGGGCCGCGGGGGAGCTGTTTTTT
CASSYVPLAGAAGELFF
>.|TRBJ2-1|.|TRBV12-3/TRBV12-4|10
TGTGCCAGCAGCGGCAGTGAGCAGTTCTTC
CASSGSEQFF
>TRBD1|TRBJ2-4|.|TRBV24-1|15
TGTGCCACCAGTGACTCCGGGACAGAAAAAAACATTCAGTACTTC
CATSDSGTEKNIQYF
>TRBD2|TRBJ2-1|few|TRBV7-2|15
TGTGCCAGCAGCTTAGGTCTAGCGGGGCAGATTGAGCAGTTCTTC
CASSLGLAGQIEQFF
>.|TRBJ1-5|.|TRBV30|12
TGTGCCTGGAGTGTTAGGGATCAGCCCCAGCATTTT
CAWSVRDQPQHF
>.|TRBJ2-3|.|TRBV20-1|14
TGCAGTGCTCGCCGTAGGGAGAGCACAGATACGCAGTATTTT
CSARRRESTDTQYF
>.|TRBJ1-2|many|TRBV6-5|13
TGTGCCAGCAGTTACAGCCTTAACTATGGCTACACCTTC
CASSYSLNYGYTF
>.|TRBJ1-2|.|TRBV6-5|13
TGTGCCAGCCTACAACCGGGGACCTATGGCTACACCTTC
CASLQPGTYGYTF
>.|TRBJ2-1|few|TRBV27|13
TGTGCCAGCAGTGCGACTCACGGCAATGAGCAGTTCTTC
CASSATHGNEQFF
>.|TRBJ2-3|.|TRBV7-9|13
TGTGCCAGCAGCGTAAGGACAGCAGATACGCAGTATTTT
CASSVRTADTQYF
>.|TRBJ1-2|.|TRBV11-2|14
TGTGCCAGCAGCTTGGGAGGGGCGAGCTATGGCTACACCTTC
CASSLGGASYGYTF
>TRBD1|TRBJ2-2|.|TRBV7-2|16
TGTGCCAGCAGCTTAAGGACAGGCCGGTATCCCGGGGAGCTGTTTTTT
CASSLRTGRYPGELFF
>.|TRBJ2-1|.|TRBV7-2|17
TGTGCCAGCAGTCCATGGCGGGGAACCAGCTCCTACAATGAGCAGTTCTTC
CASSPWRGTSSYNEQFF
>.|TRBJ1-1|.|TRBV19|13
TGTGCCGCTCTCGCACGGGTGGGGACTGAAGCTTTCTTT
CAALARVGTEAFF
>TRBD1|TRBJ2-7|.|TRBV4-3|16
TGCGCCAGCAGCCAAGGAACAGGACAGGGGCGGTACGAGCAGTACTTC
CASSQGTGQGRYEQYF
>.|TRBJ1-6|.|TRBV7-3|15
TGTGCCAGCAGCCCGACCTCATCTAGGAATTCACCCCTCCACTTT
CASSPTSSRNSPLHF
>.|TRBJ2-3|few|TRBV5-1|15
TGCGCCAGCAGCTTACAAGGGCCTCGCACAGATACGCAGTATTTT
CASSLQGPRTDTQYF
>TRBD2|TRBJ2-3|few|TRBV20-1|12
TGCAGTGCTGAGCGGGAAACAGATACGCAGTATTTT
CSAERETDTQYF
>.|TRBJ2-7|.|TRBV28|14
TGTGCCAGCAGTCTCGCCTCCGACTCCTACGAGCAGTACTTC
CASSLASDSYEQYF
>.|TRBJ2-7|.|TRBV5-1|16
TGCGCCAGCAGCTTGGATCTGGACAGACGCTCCTACGAGCAGTACTTC
CASSLDLDRRSYEQYF
>TRBD2|TRBJ2-7|few|TRBV10-3|14
TGTGCCATCAGTGTACTAGCGGGAGTCCACGAGCAGTACTTC
CAISVLAGVHEQYF
>TRBD1|TRBJ1-2|.|TRBV28|16
TGTGCCAGCAGCGGCCGGGACAGGGGGGGGATTTATGGCTACACCTTC
CASSGRDRGGIYGYTF
>.|TRBJ2-1|many|TRBV29-1|12
TGCAGCGGCGGATTCGCCCTTAATGAGCAGTTCTTC
CSGGFALNEQFF
>TRBD2|TRBJ2-2|.|TRBV5-1|15
TGCGCCAGCAGCTTACTAGCGGAGGGGACCGGGGAGCTGTTTTTT
CASSLLAEGTGELFF
>TRBD2|TRBJ2-1|.|TRBV20-1|16
TGCAGTGGGGCGGGGTCGACTAGCGGGTTTGACAATGAGCAGTTCTTC
CSGAGSTSGFDNEQFF
>.|TRBJ2-1|few|TRBV9|15
TGTGCCAGCAGCGGGACCCCCCTTGGGACTGATGAGCAGTTCTTC
CASSGTPLGTDEQFF
>.|TRBJ1-2|.|TRBV7-6|15
TGTGCCAGCAGCTTAGAGGCAGGGGATACCTATGGCTACACCTTC
CASSLEAGDTYGYTF
>.|TRBJ1-1|.|TRBV20-1|14
TGCAGTGCTAGGCCCGGGAGGGTGAACGCTGAAGCTTTCTTT
CSARPGRVNAEAFF
>.|TRBJ1-2|few|TRBV7-2|14
TGTGCCAGCAGCTTCACAGGGTCGGACTATGGCTACACCTTC
CASSFTGSDYGYTF